These 18 T cell receptor beta chains were all obtained from the same sample, sequenced in a study of molecular identifiers for immune sequencing clone quantification. TCRdb called the PCR reads again in MiXCR, with one record for every CDR3 protein. This sample has roughly 300,000 distinct CDR3 sequences; about 23% occur once, and the top ten carry about 0.73%. Material for sequencing was naive CD8+ T cells from blood, with Jurkat cell RNA spiked in. Documented subset: FACS-sorted CD8+CD4-CCR7+CD45RA+ naive T cells. Every receptor here comes from a human donor in good health. Some libraries in this study had Jurkat cell RNA spiked in.

The V gene is TRBV7-9, the J gene TRBJ2-7; a weak D match, TRBD2 (5 bases). CDR1 and CDR2 (germline): SEHNR, FQNEAQ (reference sequence). Trimming stripped 5 bases from V and 4 bases from J, with 12 bases between. The CDR3 totals 13 residues. CDR3 bases: TGTGCCAGCAGCCCCACCGAGGGTTACGAGCAGTACTTC. This codes for CASSPTEGYEQYF.

J is TRBJ2-7 and V is TRBV20-1; D is undetermined. The V gene lost 0 bases and the J gene lost 0 bases, with 12 bases spanning the gap. Per germline, CDR1 DFQATT and CDR2 SNEGSKA (reference sequence). The CDR3 is 15 amino acids. Here the CDR3 reads CSARELQPYSYEQYF. The CDR3 nucleotides read TGCAGTGCTAGAGAATTGCAGCCCTACTCCTACGAGCAGTACTTC.

This clonotype was observed many times. The chain links TRBV7-9 to TRBJ2-3, with TRBD1 matching over 12 bases. The V and J ends lost 5 bases and 4 bases, in that order; junction bases with no gene match: 4. The CDR3 is 15 residues long. Germline V CDR1 and CDR2: SEHNR, FQNEAQ (reference sequence). The CDR3 spells CASSRDRGPADTQYF. CDR3 nucleotide sequence: TGTGCCAGCAGCCGGGACAGGGGGCCCGCAGATACGCAGTATTTT. The full variable domain, with the rest looked up from reference TRBV7-9 and TRBJ2-3, is DTGVSQNPRHKITKRGQNVTFRCDPISEHNRLYWYRQTLGQGPEFLTYFQNEAQLEKSRLLSDRFSAERPKGSFSTLEIQRTEQGDSAMYLCASSRDRGPADTQYFGPGTRLTVL.

Notes on this clonotype: A much larger clone sits a single nucleotide away, making a read error possible. The rearrangement uses TRBV14 and TRBJ2-5; TRBD2 matches 7 bases. The V segment lost 8 bases and the J segment 5 bases; nucleotides outside the gene matches: 14. CDR1 is SGHDN, CDR2 FVKESK, per germline. This CDR3 is 15 amino acids long. CDR3 residues: CASCGLVGGPETQYF. CDR3 bases: TGTGCCAGCTGCGGACTAGTGGGAGGGCCGGAGACCCAGTACTTC. Supplemented by reference TRBV14 and TRBJ2-5, the full variable domain reads EAGVTQFPSHSVIEKGQTVTLRCDPISGHDNLYWYRRVMGKEIKFLLHFVKESKQDESGMPNNRFLAERTGGTYSTLKVQPAELEDSGVYFCASCGLVGGPETQYFGPGTRLLVL.

V gene TRBV2 combines with J gene TRBJ2-7; tentative D call: TRBD2 (5 bases). The V end lost 4 bases, the J end lost 1 base, and 17 bases lay between the germline ends. The CDR3 runs 16 residues. Germline V CDR1 and CDR2: SNHLY, FYNNEI. This chain's CDR3 is CASSVKAEKSSYEQYF. The CDR3 DNA reads TGTGCCAGCAGTGTTAAAGCGGAAAAATCGTCCTACGAGCAGTACTTC.

This clonotype was counted many times. The V and J genes are TRBV12-3 or TRBV12-4 and TRBJ1-1; tentatively, D is TRBD1 (6 bases). V was clipped by 6 bases and J by 6 bases, with 17 bases between them. The CDR3 runs to 14 residues. DNA of the CDR3: TGTGCCAGCAGCCCCGGGGGGCCCAGCGCTGAAGCTTTCTTT. Protein product: CASSPGGPSAEAFF.

V usage is TRBV12-3 or TRBV12-4 and J usage is TRBJ2-1, with D perhaps TRBD1 or TRBD2 (5 bases each). Trimming left V 3 bases short and J 5 bases short, with 8 bases between. CDR3 length equals 13 residues. The CDR3 region has the DNA TGTGCCAGCAGTTTTGGGGGAAACAATGAGCAGTTCTTC. This translates into CASSFGGNNEQFF.

This clonotype occurred once. It may be a read error: a sequence one base away is much more abundant. V and J are TRBV15 and TRBJ2-3, with D unclear. V lost 5 bases to trimming and J lost 0 bases, with 9 bases between them. This CDR3 region has 14 residues. Germline V gene lookup returns CDR1 LNHNV and CDR2 YYDKDF (reference sequence). The CDR3 sequence is CATSHQESTDTQYF. The CDR3 DNA follows: TGTGCCACCAGCCATCAGGAGAGCACAGATACGCAGTATTTT.

The V and J genes are TRBV10-3 and TRBJ2-7, with TRBD1 matching over 8 bases. Per the germline V gene, CDR1 is ENHRY and CDR2 is SYGVKD. CDR3 size: 15 residues. V lost 6 bases, J lost 4 bases, and 11 bases stayed unmatched. Here the CDR3 reads CAISSGTGRRYEQYF. DNA of the CDR3: TGTGCCATCAGCTCCGGGACAGGTCGAAGGTACGAGCAGTACTTC.

The gene calls are TRBV27 and TRBJ2-7, with 8 bases fitting TRBD1. The germline CDR1 and CDR2 sequences are MNHEY and SMNVEV (reference sequence). The V segment lost 2 bases and the J segment 2 bases; nucleotides outside the gene matches: 8. CDR3 length: 16 amino acids. The DNA for the CDR3 is TGTGCCAGCAGTTTACTTGGGGGGACAGGTACCTACGAGCAGTACTTC. The encoded protein is CASSLLGGTGTYEQYF.

Ten or more counts support this clonotype. CDR3 sequence: CASSPGQGAGYGYTF. The CDR3 region has the DNA TGTGCCAGCAGTCCGGGACAGGGGGCTGGCTATGGCTACACCTTC. V is TRBV6-5 and J is TRBJ1-2; TRBD1 aligns across 12 bases. Germline trimming cut 5 bases from V and 4 bases from J; bases unmatched to any gene: 5. The germline V gene has CDR1 MNHEY and CDR2 SVGAGI. The CDR3 has 15 amino acids.

The chain uses TRBV9 and TRBJ1-5; D is possibly TRBD1 (5 bases). The CDR3 length is 16 residues. The V gene's germline CDR1 is SGDLS and CDR2 YYNGEE. The V end lost 5 bases, the J end lost 1 base, and 16 bases lay between the germline ends. The CDR3 bases are TGTGCCAGCAGGGGGGGTCAGGCAAAAAGCAATCAGCCCCAGCATTTT. It specifies CASRGGQAKSNQPQHF.

This clonotype was seen many times. CDR3 region: CASSPRWSGRPTDTQYF. Here the CDR3 DNA reads TGTGCCAGCAGCCCAAGGTGGAGCGGCAGACCCACAGATACGCAGTATTTT. J is TRBJ2-3 and V is TRBV7-2; a weak D match, TRBD2 (5 bases). CDR1 and CDR2 from the germline V gene are SGHTA and FQGNSA. The CDR3 extends over 17 amino acids. Trimming stripped 5 bases from V and 2 bases from J, with 20 bases between.

A few counts support this clonotype. The chain is built from TRBV19 and TRBJ2-3; the D gene is possibly TRBD2 (5 bases). CDR3 length: 15 residues. Per the germline V gene, CDR1 is LNHDA and CDR2 is SQIVND (reference sequence). Trimming shortened V by 4 bases and J by 6 bases, and 17 bases separated the two germline ends. The DNA of the CDR3 is TGTGCCAGTAGTAAACGATTCGGGAAGGCCGATACGCAGTATTTT. Translated, it gives CASSKRFGKADTQYF. Full variable domain (missing parts from reference TRBV19 and TRBJ2-3): DGGITQSPKYLFRKEGQNVTLSCEQNLNHDAMYWYRQDPGQGLRLIYYSQIVNDFQKGDIAEGYSVSREKKESFPLTVTSAQKNPTAFYLCASSKRFGKADTQYFGPGTRLTVL.

This rearrangement joins TRBV12-3 or TRBV12-4 to TRBJ1-5; perhaps TRBD1 as D (5 bases). The V gene lost 1 base and the J gene lost 7 bases, with 14 bases spanning the gap. This CDR3 contains 15 residues. CDR3 sequence: CASSLVGQGGQPQHF. The CDR3 DNA reads TGTGCCAGCAGTTTAGTCGGGCAGGGTGGACAGCCCCAGCATTTT.

The chain has TRBV30 and TRBJ2-7; unclear D gene. The V end was cut by 0 bases, the J end by 3 bases, with 6 bases between. Per germline, CDR1 GTSNPN and CDR2 SVGIG (reference sequence). The CDR3 contains 12 residues. CDR3 bases: TGTGCCTGGAGTGTAGTGGACTACGAGCAGTACTTC. Residues: CAWSVVDYEQYF.

With regard to this clonotype: Sequence at one end of the junction differs from germline and may be a read error. The chain combines TRBV12-3 or TRBV12-4 with TRBJ2-7, with 7 bases that match TRBD1. CDR3 size: 18 residues. The CDR3 DNA sequence: TGTGCCAGCAGTTTAAGTCTGTCTTTCGGGACAGCCCCCTATGAGCAGTACTTC. Amino acid sequence: CASSLSLSFGTAPYEQYF.

A note on this clonotype: It may be a read error: a sequence one base away is much more abundant. V usage is TRBV7-8 and J usage is TRBJ2-3, with no clear D. This CDR3 region has 15 residues. Germline loops: CDR1 SGHVS, CDR2 FQNEAQ. Between the trimmed V and J ends, which lost 1 base and 6 bases, there was a span of 14 bases. CDR3 coding DNA: TGTGCCAGCAGCTTAGTGGGTACGCAGCATGATACGCAGTATTTT. It codes for CASSLVGTQHDTQYF.